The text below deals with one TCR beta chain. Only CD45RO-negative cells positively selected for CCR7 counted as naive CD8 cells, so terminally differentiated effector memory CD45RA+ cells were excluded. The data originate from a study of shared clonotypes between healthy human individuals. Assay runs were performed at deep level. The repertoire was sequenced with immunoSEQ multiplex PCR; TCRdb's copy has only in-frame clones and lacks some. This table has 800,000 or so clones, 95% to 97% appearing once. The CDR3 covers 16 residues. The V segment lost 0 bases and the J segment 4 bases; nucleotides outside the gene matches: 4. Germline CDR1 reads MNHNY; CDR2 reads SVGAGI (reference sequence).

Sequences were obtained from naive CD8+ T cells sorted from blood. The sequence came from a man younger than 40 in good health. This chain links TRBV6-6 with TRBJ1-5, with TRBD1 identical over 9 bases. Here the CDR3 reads CASSYSGQGGNQPQHF. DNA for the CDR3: TGTGCCAGCAGTTACTCGGGACAGGGCGGGAATCAGCCCCAGCATTTT.